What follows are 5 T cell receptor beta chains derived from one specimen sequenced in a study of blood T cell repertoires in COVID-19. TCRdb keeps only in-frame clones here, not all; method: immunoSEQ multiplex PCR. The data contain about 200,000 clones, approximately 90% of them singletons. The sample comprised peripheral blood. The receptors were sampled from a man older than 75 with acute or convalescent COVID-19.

CDR3 nucleotides: TGTGCCAGCAGCTTGTCGCAGGGTCAAGACGAGCAGTACGTC. As protein: CASSLSQGQDEQYV. V and J are TRBV5-6 and TRBJ2-7; a possible D gene is TRBD1 (5 bases). The CDR3 totals 14 residues. Germline V gene data show CDR1 as SGHDT and CDR2 as YYEEEE. Trimming removed 1 base at V and 5 bases at J, with 13 bases between.

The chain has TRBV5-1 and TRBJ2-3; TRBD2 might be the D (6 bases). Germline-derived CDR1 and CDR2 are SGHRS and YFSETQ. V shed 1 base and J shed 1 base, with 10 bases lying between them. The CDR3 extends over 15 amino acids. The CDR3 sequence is CASSLSGSRTDTQYF. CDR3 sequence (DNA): TGCGCCAGCAGCTTGAGCGGGTCTCGCACAGATACGCAGTATTTT.

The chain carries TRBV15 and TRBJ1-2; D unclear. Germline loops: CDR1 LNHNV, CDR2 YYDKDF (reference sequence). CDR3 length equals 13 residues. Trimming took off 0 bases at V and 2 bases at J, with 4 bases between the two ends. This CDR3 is CATSRDQNYGYTF. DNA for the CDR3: TGTGCCACCAGCAGAGATCAGAACTATGGCTACACCTTC.

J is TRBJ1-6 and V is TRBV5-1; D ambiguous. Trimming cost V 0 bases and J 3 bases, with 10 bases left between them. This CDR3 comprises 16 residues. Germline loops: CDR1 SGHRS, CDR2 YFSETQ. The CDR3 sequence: CASSLGPENYNSPLHF. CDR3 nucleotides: TGCGCCAGCAGCTTGGGTCCAGAAAACTATAATTCACCCCTCCACTTT.

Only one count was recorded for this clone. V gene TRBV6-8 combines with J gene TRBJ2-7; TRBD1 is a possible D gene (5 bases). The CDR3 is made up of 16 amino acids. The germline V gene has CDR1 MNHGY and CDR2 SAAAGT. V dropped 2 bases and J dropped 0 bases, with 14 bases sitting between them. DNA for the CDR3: TGTGCCAGCAGTTACCGCGGACACCTAAGCTCCTACGAGCAGTACGTC. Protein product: CASSYRGHLSSYEQYV.